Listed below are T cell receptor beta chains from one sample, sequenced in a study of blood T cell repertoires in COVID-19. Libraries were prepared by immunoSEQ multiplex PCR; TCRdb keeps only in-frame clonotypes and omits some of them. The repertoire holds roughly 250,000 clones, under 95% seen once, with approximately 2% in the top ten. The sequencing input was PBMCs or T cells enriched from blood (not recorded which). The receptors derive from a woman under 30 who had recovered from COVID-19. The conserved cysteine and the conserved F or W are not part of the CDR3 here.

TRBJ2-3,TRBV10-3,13,AISESGQGAYTQY
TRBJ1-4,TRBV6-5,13,ASSPLSGDREKLF
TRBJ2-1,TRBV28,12,ASSSDYPHNEQF
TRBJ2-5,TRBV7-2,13,ASSRTSGFQETQY
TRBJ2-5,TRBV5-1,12,ASSLGQAKETQY
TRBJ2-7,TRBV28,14,ASSLVGLADKYEQY
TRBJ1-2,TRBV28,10,ATGDTNYGYT
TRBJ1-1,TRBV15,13,ATSRPGQGNTEAF
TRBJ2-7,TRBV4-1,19,ASSQRLQGLAGVGVLYEQY
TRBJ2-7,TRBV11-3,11,ASSFRGTYEQY
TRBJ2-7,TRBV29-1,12,SVKRTGISYEQY
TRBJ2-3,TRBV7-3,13,ASSLLAGRTDTQY
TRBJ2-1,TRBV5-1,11,ASRTGAYNEQF
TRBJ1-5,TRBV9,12,ASSEGVGNQPQH
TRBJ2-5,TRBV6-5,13,ASSYGAGGEETQY
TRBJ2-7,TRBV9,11,ASSAYRENEQY
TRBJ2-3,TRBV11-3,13,ASSATGSHTDTQY
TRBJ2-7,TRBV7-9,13,ASSLGQAHTYEQY
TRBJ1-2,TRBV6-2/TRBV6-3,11,ASSHGQGHGYT
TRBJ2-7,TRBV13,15,ASSSGVGQGSSYEQY
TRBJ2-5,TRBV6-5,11,ASRDRDRETQY
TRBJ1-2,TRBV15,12,ATSRDGGDYGYT
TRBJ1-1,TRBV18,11,ASSRSGGTEAF
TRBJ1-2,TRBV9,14,ASSPLGREKGYGYT
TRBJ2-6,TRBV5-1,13,ASSLGASGANVLT
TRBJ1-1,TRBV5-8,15,ASSHDRGGDLNTEAF
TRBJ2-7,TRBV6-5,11,ASSQRGSYEQY
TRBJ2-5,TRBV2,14,ASSATSGGPQETQY
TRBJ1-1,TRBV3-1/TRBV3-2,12,ASTSPARVGRAF
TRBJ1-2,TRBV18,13,ASSPEGTGSYGYT
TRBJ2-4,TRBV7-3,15,ASSLMGRVGAKDIQY
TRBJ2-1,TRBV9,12,ASSVKQGYNEQF
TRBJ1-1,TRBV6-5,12,ASSWGQTNTEAF
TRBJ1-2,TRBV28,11,ASSLPTNYGYT
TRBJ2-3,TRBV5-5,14,ASSWPRGGAGDTQY
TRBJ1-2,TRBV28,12,ASSSLGAVYGYT
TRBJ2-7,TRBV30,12,AWRSASGAYEQY
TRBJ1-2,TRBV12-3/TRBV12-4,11,ASSSAAAYGYT
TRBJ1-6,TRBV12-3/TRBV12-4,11,ASSSHYNSPLH
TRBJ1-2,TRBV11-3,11,ASSWDSDYGYT
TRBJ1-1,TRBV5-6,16,ASSPHTLPGQVNTEAF
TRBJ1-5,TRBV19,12,ASSKGGRDQPQH
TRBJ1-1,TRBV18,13,ASSPQTGRNTEAF
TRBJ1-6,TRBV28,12,ASRDNANNSPLH
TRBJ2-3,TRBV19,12,ASRPAADTNTQY